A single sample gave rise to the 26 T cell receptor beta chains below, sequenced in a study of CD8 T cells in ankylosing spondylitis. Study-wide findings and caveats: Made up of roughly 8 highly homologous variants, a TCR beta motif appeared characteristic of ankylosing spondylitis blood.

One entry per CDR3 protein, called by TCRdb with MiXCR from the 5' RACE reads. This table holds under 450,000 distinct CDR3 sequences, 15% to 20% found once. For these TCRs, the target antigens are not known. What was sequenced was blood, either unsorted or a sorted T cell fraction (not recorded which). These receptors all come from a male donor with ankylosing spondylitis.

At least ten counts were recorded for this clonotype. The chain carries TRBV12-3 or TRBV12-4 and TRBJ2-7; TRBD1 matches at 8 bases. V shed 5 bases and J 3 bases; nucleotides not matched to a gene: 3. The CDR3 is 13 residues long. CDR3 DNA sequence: TGTGCCAGCAGTCCCGGACAGGGCTACGAGCAGTACTTC. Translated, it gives CASSPGQGYEQYF.

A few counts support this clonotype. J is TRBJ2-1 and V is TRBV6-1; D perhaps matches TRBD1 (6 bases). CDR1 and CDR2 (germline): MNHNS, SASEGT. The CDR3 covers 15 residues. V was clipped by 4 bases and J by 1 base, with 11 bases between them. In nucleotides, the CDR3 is TGTGCCAGCAGTGGCTCCAGGGGTTCCTACAATGAGCAGTTCTTC. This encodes CASSGSRGSYNEQFF.

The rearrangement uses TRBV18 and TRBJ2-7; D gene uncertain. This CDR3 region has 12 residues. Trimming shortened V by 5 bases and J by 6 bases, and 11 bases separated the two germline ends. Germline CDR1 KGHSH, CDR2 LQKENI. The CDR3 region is CASSNPSSEQYF. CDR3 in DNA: TGTGCCAGCTCAAACCCAAGTTCCGAGCAGTACTTC.

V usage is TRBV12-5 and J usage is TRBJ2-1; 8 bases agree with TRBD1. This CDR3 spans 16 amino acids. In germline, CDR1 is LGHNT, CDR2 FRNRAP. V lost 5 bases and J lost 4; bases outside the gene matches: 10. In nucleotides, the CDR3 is TGTGCTAGTGGTCCCCCGAGGACAGGGAATTACAATGAGCAGTTCTTC. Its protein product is CASGPPRTGNYNEQFF.

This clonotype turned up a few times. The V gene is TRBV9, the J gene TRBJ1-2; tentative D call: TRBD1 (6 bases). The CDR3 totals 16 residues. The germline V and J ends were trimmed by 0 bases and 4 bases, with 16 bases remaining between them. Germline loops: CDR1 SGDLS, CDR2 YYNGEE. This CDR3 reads CASSVDGGPRGYGYTF. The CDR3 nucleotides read TGTGCCAGCAGCGTAGATGGGGGCCCACGGGGCTATGGCTACACCTTC.

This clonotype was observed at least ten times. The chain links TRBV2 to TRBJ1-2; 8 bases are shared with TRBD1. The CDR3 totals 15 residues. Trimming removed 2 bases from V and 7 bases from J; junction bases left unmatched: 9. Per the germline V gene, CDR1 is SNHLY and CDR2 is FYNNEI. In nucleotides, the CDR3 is TGTGCCAGCAGTGAAAGGTCCCCAGGGGGCGGTGGCTACACCTTC. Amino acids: CASSERSPGGGGYTF.

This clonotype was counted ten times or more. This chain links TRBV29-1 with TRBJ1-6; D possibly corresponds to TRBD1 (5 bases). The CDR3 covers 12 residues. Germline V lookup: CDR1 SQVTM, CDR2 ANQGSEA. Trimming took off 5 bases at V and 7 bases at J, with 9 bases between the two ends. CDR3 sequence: CSVSDRNSPLHF. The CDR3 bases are TGCAGCGTTAGTGACAGAAATTCACCCCTCCACTTT. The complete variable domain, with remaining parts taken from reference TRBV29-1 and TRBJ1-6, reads SAVISQKPSRDICQRGTSLTIQCQVDSQVTMMFWYRQQPGQSLTLIATANQGSEATYESGFVIDKFPISRPNLTFSTLTVSNMSPEDSSIYLCSVSDRNSPLHFGNGTRLTVT.

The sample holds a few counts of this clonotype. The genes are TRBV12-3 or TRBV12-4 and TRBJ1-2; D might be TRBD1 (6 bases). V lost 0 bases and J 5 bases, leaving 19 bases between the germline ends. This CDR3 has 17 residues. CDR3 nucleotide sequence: TGTGCCAGCAGTTTAGCCCCCACAGACAGGTGGGGGTATGGCTACACCTTC. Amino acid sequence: CASSLAPTDRWGYGYTF.

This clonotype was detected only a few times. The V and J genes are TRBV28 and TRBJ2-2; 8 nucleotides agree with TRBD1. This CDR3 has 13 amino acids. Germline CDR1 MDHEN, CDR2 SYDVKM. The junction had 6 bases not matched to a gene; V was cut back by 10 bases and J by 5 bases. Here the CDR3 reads CAIQGAGTGELFF. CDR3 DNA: TGTGCCATCCAGGGGGCCGGTACCGGGGAGCTGTTTTTT.

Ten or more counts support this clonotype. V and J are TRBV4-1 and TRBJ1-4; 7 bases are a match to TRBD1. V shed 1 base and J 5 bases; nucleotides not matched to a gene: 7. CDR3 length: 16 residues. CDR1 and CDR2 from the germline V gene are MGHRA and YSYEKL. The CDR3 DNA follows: TGCGCCAGCAGCCAAGCGTGGGACAGTTCAAATGAAAAACTGTTTTTT. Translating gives CASSQAWDSSNEKLFF.

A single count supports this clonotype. CDR3 protein: CASSSPGQGRYEAFF. Here the CDR3 DNA reads TGTGCCAGCAGTTCACCGGGACAGGGGCGTTATGAAGCTTTCTTT. The J gene is TRBJ1-1, the V gene TRBV27, with 10 bases matching TRBD1. Germline V gives CDR1 MNHEY, CDR2 SMNVEV (reference sequence). V lost 4 bases and J lost 7; bases outside the gene matches: 9. The CDR3 covers 15 residues.

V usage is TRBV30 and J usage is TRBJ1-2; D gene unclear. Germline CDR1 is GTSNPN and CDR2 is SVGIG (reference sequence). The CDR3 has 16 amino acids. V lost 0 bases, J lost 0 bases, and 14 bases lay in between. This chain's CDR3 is CAWSVGWGAANYGYTF. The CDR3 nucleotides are TGTGCCTGGAGTGTAGGTTGGGGAGCAGCTAACTATGGCTACACCTTC.

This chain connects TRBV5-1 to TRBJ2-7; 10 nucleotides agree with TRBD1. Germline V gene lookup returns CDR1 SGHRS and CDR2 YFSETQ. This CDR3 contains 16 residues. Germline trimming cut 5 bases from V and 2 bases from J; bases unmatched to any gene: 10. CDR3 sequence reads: CASSSLPGQGTYEQYF. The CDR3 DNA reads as TGCGCCAGCAGTTCTCTCCCGGGACAGGGGACCTACGAGCAGTACTTC. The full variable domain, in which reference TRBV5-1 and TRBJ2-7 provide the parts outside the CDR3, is KAGVTQTPRYLIKTRGQQVTLSCSPISGHRSVSWYQQTPGQGLQFLFEYFSETQRNKGNFPGRFSGRQFSNSRSEMNVSTLELGDSALYLCASSSLPGQGTYEQYFGPGTRLTVT.

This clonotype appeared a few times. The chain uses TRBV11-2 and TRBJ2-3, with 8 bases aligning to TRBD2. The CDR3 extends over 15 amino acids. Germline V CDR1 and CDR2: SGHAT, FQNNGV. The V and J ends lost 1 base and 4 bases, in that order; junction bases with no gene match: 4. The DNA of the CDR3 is TGTGCCAGCAGCTTAGCGGGGGGGCGGCCAGATACGCAGTATTTT. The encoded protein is CASSLAGGRPDTQYF.

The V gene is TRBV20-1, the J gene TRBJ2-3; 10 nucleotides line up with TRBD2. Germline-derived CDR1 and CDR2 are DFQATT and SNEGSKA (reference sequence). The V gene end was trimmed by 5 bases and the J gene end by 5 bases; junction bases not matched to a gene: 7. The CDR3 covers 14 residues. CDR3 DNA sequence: TGCAGTGCTCCTAGCGGGAGAGGGGGAGATACGCAGTATTTT. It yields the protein CSAPSGRGGDTQYF.

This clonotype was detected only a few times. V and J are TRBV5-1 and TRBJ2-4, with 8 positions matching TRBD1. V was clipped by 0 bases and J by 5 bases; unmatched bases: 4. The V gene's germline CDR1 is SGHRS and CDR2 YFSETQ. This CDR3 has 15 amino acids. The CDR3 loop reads CASSLVPGGQNIQYF. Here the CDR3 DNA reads TGCGCCAGCAGCTTGGTTCCAGGGGGCCAAAACATTCAGTACTTC.

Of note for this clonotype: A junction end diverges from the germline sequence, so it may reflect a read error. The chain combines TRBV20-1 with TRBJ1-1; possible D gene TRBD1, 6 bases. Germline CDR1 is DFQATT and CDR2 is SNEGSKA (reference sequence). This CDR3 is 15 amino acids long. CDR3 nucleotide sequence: TGCAGTGCTAGAGGTCAACAGGGAGTAGGCACTGGAGCTTTCTTT. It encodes CSARGQQGVGTGAFF.

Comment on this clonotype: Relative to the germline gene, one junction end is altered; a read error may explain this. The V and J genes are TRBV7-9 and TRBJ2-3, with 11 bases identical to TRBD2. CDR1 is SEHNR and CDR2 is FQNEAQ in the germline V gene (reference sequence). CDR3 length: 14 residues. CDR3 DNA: TGTGCCAGCAGCGTAGCGGGGGGGGCAGATACGCAGTATTTT. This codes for CASSVAGGADTQYF. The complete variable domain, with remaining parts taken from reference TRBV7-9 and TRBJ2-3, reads DTGVSQNPRHKITKRGQNVTFRCDPISEHNRLYWYRQTLGQGPEFLTYFQNEAQLEKSRLLSDRFSAERPKGSFSTLEIQRTEQGDSAMYLCASSVAGGADTQYFGPGTRLTVL.

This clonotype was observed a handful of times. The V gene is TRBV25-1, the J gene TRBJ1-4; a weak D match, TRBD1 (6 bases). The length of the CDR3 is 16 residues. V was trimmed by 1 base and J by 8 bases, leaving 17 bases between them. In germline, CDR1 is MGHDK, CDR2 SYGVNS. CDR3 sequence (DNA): TGTGCCAGCAGTGAATCGCGGACAGCGGGTACGGAAAAACTGTTTTTT. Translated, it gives CASSESRTAGTEKLFF.

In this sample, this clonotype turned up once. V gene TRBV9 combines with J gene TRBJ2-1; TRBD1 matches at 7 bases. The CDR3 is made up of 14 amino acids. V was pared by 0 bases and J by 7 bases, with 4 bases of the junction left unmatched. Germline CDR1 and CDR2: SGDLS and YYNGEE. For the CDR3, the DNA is TGTGCCAGCAGCGTAGGGGGACAGTTGAATGAGCAGTTCTTC. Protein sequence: CASSVGGQLNEQFF. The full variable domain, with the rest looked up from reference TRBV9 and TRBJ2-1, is DSGVTQTPKHLITATGQRVTLRCSPRSGDLSVYWYQQSLDQGLQFLIQYYNGEERAKGNILERFSAQQFPDLHSELNLSSLELGDSALYFCASSVGGQLNEQFFGPGTRLTVL.

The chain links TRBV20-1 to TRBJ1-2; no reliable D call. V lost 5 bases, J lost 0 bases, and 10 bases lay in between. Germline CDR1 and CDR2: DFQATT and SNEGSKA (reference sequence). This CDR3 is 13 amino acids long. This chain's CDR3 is CSARHNSNYGYTF. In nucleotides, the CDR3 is TGCAGTGCTCGACACAATTCTAACTATGGCTACACCTTC.

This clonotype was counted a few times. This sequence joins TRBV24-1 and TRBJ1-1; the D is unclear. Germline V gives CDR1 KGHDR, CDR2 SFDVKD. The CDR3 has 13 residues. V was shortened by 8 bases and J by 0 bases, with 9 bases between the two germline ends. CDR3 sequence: CATKGQLNTEAFF. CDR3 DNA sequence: TGTGCCACCAAAGGGCAATTGAACACTGAAGCTTTCTTT.

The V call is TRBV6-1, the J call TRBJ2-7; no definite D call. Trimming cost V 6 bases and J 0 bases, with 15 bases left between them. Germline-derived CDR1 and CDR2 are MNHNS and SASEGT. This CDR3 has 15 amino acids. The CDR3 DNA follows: TGTGCCAGCAGGCCACCCTCCCGCGGCTCCTACGAGCAGTACTTC. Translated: CASRPPSRGSYEQYF.

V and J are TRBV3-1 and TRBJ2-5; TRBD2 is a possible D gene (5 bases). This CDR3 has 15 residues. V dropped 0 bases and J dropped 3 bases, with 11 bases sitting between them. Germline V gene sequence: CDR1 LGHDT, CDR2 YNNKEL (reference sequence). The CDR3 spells CASSQDSGDEETQYF. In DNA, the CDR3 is TGTGCCAGCAGCCAAGATTCCGGGGATGAAGAGACCCAGTACTTC.

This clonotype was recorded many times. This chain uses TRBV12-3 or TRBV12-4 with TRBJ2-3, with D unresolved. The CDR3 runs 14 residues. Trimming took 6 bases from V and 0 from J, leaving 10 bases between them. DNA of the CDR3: TGTGCCAGCAGCCCCCTTACTAGCACAGATACGCAGTATTTT. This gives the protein CASSPLTSTDTQYF.

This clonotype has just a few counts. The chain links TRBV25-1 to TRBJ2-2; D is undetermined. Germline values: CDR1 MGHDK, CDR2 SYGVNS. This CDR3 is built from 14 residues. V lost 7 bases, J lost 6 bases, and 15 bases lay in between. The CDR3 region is CASIETSYAGELFF. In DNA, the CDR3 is TGTGCCAGCATAGAAACTTCCTACGCCGGGGAGCTGTTTTTT.